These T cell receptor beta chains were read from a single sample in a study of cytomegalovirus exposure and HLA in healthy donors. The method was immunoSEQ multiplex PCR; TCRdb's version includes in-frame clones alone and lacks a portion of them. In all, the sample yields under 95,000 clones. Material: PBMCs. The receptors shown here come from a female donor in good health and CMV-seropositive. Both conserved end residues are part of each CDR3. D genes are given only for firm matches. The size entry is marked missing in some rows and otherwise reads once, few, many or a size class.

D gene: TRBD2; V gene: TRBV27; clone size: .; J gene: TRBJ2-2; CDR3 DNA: TGTGCCAGCAGTTTAGGGAGGGCCATCGGGGAGCTGTTTTTT; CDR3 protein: CASSLGRAIGELFF
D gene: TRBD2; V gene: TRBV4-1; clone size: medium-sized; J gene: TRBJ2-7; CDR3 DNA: TGCGCCAGCAGCCAACTTAGCGGGAGGGTTTACGAGCAGTACTTC; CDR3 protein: CASSQLSGRVYEQYF
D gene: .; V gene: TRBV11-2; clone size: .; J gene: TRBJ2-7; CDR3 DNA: TGTGCCAGCAGCGCTATGCAGGGGGGCTACGAGCAGTACTTC; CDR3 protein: CASSAMQGGYEQYF
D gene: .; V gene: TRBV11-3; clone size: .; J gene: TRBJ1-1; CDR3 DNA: TGTGCCAGCAGCTTTTCACAGACGAACACTGAAGCTTTCTTT; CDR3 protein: CASSFSQTNTEAFF
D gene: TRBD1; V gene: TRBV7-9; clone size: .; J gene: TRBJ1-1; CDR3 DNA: TGTGCCAGCAGCTTACCGACAGGGAGGAACACTGAAGCTTTCTTT; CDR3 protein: CASSLPTGRNTEAFF
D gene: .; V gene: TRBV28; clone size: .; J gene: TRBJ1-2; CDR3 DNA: TGTGCCAGCAGGGGCCCAGTGGGCTACACCTTC; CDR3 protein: CASRGPVGYTF
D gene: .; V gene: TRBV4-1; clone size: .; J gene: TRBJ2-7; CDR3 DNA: TGCGCCAGCAGCCAAGATCCAGTCCTGGCCTTGGGGCGGCAGTACTTC; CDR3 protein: CASSQDPVLALGRQYF
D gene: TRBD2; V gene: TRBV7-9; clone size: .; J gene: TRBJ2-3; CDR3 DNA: TGTGCCAGCAGCTTGCGGGGGGTAGATACGCAGTATTTT; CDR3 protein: CASSLRGVDTQYF
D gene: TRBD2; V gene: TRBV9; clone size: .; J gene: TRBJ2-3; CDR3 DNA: TGTGCCAGCAGCGTAGGGACTAGCGGGGGTGAGGGGGATACGCAGTATTTT; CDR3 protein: CASSVGTSGGEGDTQYF
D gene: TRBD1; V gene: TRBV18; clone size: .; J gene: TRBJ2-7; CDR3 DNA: TGTGCCAGCTCACCCGGGACAGGGTCCTACGAGCAGTACTTC; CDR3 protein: CASSPGTGSYEQYF
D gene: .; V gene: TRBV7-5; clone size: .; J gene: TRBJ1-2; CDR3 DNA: TGTGCCAGAAGCCCCTATAAGGACAGATGTAACTATGGCTACACCTTC; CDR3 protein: CARSPYKDRCNYGYTF
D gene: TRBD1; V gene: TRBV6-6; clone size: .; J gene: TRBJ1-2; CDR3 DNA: TGTGCCAGCACTTTGGGACAGGGGGTGGATGGTGGCTACACCTTC; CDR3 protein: CASTLGQGVDGGYTF
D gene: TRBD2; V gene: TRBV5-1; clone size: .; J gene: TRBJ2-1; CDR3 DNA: TGCGCCAGCAGCTTGGGACTAGCGGGAGGGGAGTATGAGCAGTTCTTC; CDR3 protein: CASSLGLAGGEYEQFF
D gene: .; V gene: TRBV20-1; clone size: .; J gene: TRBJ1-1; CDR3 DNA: TGCAGTGCTAGGCGGAACGCTGAAGCTTTCTTT; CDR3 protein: CSARRNAEAFF
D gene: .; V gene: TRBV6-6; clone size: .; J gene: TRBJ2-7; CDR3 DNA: TGTGCCAGCAGTTACTCGAGCGACTCCTACGAGCAGTACTTC; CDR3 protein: CASSYSSDSYEQYF
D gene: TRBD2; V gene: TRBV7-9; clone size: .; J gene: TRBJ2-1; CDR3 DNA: TGTGCCAGCAGCGGCGGGACTAGCCTATACAATGAGCAGTTCTTC; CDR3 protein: CASSGGTSLYNEQFF
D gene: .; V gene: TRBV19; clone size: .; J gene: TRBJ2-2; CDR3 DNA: TGTGCCAGTAGTAGCGGGCAGGCCGGGGAGCTGTTTTTT; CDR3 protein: CASSSGQAGELFF
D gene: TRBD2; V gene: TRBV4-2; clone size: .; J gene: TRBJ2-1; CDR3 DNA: TGTGCCAGCAGCCAAGACACTAGCGGGGTCAGCTCCTACAATGAGCAGTTCTTC; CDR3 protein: CASSQDTSGVSSYNEQFF
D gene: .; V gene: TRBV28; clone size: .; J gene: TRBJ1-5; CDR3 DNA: TGTGCCAGCAGTTCCCTCCCAGGGTACCAGCCCCAGCATTTT; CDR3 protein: CASSSLPGYQPQHF
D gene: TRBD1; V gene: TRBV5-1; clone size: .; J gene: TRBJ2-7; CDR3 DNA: TGCGCCAGCAGCTCGGGGACAGGGCCGGCCTACGAGCAGTACTTC; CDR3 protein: CASSSGTGPAYEQYF
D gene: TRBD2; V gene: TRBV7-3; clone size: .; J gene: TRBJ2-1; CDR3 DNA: TGTGCCAGCAGCTTAATTGCGGGGGGGAGCTCCTACAATGAGCAGTTCTTC; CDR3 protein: CASSLIAGGSSYNEQFF
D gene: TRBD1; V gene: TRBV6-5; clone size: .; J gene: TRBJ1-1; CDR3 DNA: TGTGCCAGCAGCCTACAGGGGGCCCTGAACACTGAAGCTTTCTTT; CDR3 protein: CASSLQGALNTEAFF
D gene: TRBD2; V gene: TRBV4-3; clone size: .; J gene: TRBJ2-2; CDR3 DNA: TGCGCCAGCAGCCGCGGACTAGCGGGGGGACAAAGGGAGCTGTTTTTT; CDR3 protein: CASSRGLAGGQRELFF
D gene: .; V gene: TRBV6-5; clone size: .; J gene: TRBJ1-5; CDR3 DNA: TGTGCCAGCAGCACGGTGCCCCCAGGGAATCAGCCCCAGCATTTT; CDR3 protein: CASSTVPPGNQPQHF
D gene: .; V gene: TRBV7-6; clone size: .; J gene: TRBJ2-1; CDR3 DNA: TGTGCCAGCAGCTTATCGGGGGGGACAGGGTACAATGAGCAGTTCTTC; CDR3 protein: CASSLSGGTGYNEQFF
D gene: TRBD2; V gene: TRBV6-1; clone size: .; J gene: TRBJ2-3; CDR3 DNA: TGTGCCAGCAGTGAACCACTAGCGGTTAGCACAGATACGCAGTATTTT; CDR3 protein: CASSEPLAVSTDTQYF
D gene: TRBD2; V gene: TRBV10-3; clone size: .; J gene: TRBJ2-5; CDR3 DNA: TGTGCCATCAGTGATCCGGGACTAGCGGGGAGGGTGCAAGAGACCCAGTACTTC; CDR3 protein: CAISDPGLAGRVQETQYF
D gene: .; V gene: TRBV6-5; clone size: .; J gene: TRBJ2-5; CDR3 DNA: TGTGCCAGCAGAGAGGGCGCGGGGAAAGAGACCCAGTACTTC; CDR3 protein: CASREGAGKETQYF
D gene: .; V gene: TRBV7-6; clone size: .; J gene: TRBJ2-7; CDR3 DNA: TGTGCCAGCAGCTTAGATAGACAGTACGAGCAGTACTTC; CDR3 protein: CASSLDRQYEQYF
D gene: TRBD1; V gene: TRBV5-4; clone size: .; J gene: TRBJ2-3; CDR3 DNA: TGTGCCAGCAGCGTACAGGGGGCCACAGATACGCAGTATTTT; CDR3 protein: CASSVQGATDTQYF
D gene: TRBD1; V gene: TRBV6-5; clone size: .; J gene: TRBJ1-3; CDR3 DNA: TGTGCCAGCAGTTACAACAGGGGCCGCTCTGGAAACACCATATATTTT; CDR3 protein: CASSYNRGRSGNTIYF